The 17 T cell receptor beta chains in this list originate from one sample, sequenced in a study of CD8 T cells in Susac syndrome. Random hexamers primed reverse transcription of about 0.5 to 1 ug RNA. Via MiXCR, TCRdb re-called the immunoSEQ multiplex PCR reads, giving one row per CDR3 protein. The data contain about 180,000 distinct CDR3 sequences, around 94% of them singletons. Sequenced input: CD4+ T cells from PBMCs. Every receptor here comes from a human donor with Susac syndrome.

This rearrangement joins TRBV9 to TRBJ1-2, with D possibly TRBD1 on 5 matching bases. The CDR3 is 14 amino acids. The germline gives CDR1 SGDLS, CDR2 YYNGEE. Trimming pared 0 bases from V and 7 bases from J, leaving 13 bases between. CDR3 DNA sequence: TGTGCCAGCAGCGTAGACGGGACCCTTCTTGGCTACACCTTC. Translated: CASSVDGTLLGYTF.

This clonotype was seen once. The V and J genes are TRBV5-1 and TRBJ2-1; possibly TRBD2 for D (6 bases). Between the trimmed V and J ends, which lost 4 bases and 6 bases, there was a span of 11 bases. This CDR3 comprises 13 residues. The germline V gene encodes CDR1 SGHRS and CDR2 YFSETQ. The CDR3 sequence: CASSELAANEQFF. For the CDR3, the DNA is TGCGCCAGCAGCGAACTAGCTGCCAATGAGCAGTTCTTC. Full variable domain (remainder filled in from reference TRBV5-1 and TRBJ2-1): KAGVTQTPRYLIKTRGQQVTLSCSPISGHRSVSWYQQTPGQGLQFLFEYFSETQRNKGNFPGRFSGRQFSNSRSEMNVSTLELGDSALYLCASSELAANEQFFGPGTRLTVL.

This sequence joins TRBV30 and TRBJ2-1; D is uncertain. This CDR3 spans 14 amino acids. V was pared by 5 bases and J by 3 bases, with 14 bases between. CDR1 is GTSNPN and CDR2 is SVGIG in the germline V gene (reference sequence). The CDR3 region is CAWSSTLIYNEQFF. The CDR3, as DNA: TGTGCCTGGTCCAGTACCCTAATCTACAATGAGCAGTTCTTC.

The chain joins TRBV15 to TRBJ2-3; 9 bases are shared with TRBD2. The ends lost 7 bases at V and 6 bases at J; junction bases unmatched: 5. CDR1 and CDR2 from the germline V gene are LNHNV and YYDKDF (reference sequence). CDR3 length equals 13 residues. The CDR3 reads CATNNGLADTQYF. In nucleotides, the CDR3 is TGTGCCACCAACAATGGACTAGCGGATACGCAGTATTTT.

The chain uses TRBV11-3 and TRBJ2-4, with TRBD2 as a possible D gene (7 bases). This CDR3 comprises 15 residues. V lost 5 bases to trimming and J lost 11 bases, with 22 bases between them. Germline CDR1 and CDR2: SGHNT and YENEEA. Here the CDR3 reads CASSLGGGPIGLQYF. In nucleotides, the CDR3 is TGTGCCAGCAGCCTAGGGGGAGGGCCTATCGGCCTTCAGTACTTC.

This clonotype has just one count. The chain is built from TRBV5-6 and TRBJ2-6; D is unclear. Germline V gene data show CDR1 as SGHDT and CDR2 as YYEEEE. V dropped 4 bases and J dropped 0 bases, with 8 bases sitting between them. CDR3 size: 15 residues. DNA of the CDR3: TGTGCCAGCAGCCTAGGAAACTCTGGGGCCAACGTCCTGACTTTC. Its protein product is CASSLGNSGANVLTF.

The rearrangement joins TRBV5-1 to TRBJ2-7; tentative D call: TRBD2 (7 bases). There are 14 residues in the CDR3. Trimming left V 1 base short and J 1 base short, with 9 bases between. Germline CDR1 and CDR2: SGHRS and YFSETQ. The CDR3 coding sequence is TGCGCCAGCAGCTTGAGGGGGGGATCCTACGAGCAGTACTTC. Translating it yields CASSLRGGSYEQYF.

The chain joins TRBV30 to TRBJ2-3, with D hard to call. CDR3 length: 17 residues. Germline V CDR1 and CDR2: GTSNPN, SVGIG (reference sequence). Trimming removed 5 bases at V and 2 bases at J, with 23 bases between. CDR3 in amino acids: CAWGLFNREGNTDTQYF. For the CDR3, the DNA is TGTGCCTGGGGTCTTTTCAACCGAGAAGGGAACACAGATACGCAGTATTTT.

The gene calls are TRBV7-8 and TRBJ2-7, with 10 bases aligning to TRBD2. With 5 bases clipped from V and 2 bases from J, the junction kept 6 bases outside the gene matches. Germline V gene sequence: CDR1 SGHVS, CDR2 FQNEAQ. There are 15 residues in the CDR3. DNA of the CDR3: TGTGCCAGCAGCGAGGGACTAGCGAGTACCTACGAGCAGTACTTC. This codes for CASSEGLASTYEQYF.

The chain combines TRBV7-9 with TRBJ2-1, with D tentatively TRBD2 (7 bases). This CDR3 comprises 15 residues. Germline assignment: CDR1 SEHNR and CDR2 FQNEAQ (reference sequence). Trimming removed 1 base from V and 7 bases from J, with 14 bases in between. The CDR3 sequence is CASSLGTRGGNEQFF. CDR3 DNA: TGTGCCAGCAGCTTAGGGACTAGAGGGGGGAATGAGCAGTTCTTC.

The gene calls are TRBV18 and TRBJ1-2; possible D gene TRBD1, 5 bases. V lost 5 bases, J lost 4 bases, and 17 bases lay in between. The CDR3 contains 15 residues. The germline CDR1 and CDR2 sequences are KGHSH and LQKENI. CDR3 bases: TGTGCCAGCTCAACAGAAAGGGACGCAGGCTATGGCTACACCTTC. This sequence encodes CASSTERDAGYGYTF.

The chain uses TRBV9 and TRBJ2-5; TRBD2 agrees at 7 bases. Trimming removed 0 bases from V and 0 bases from J; junction bases left unmatched: 5. The V gene's germline CDR1 is SGDLS and CDR2 YYNGEE. CDR3 length equals 16 residues. The CDR3 region is CASSVGPSGNQETQYF. In DNA form, the CDR3 reads TGTGCCAGCAGCGTAGGACCTAGCGGAAACCAAGAGACCCAGTACTTC.

The chain uses TRBV4-3 and TRBJ2-1; 8 nucleotides match TRBD1. CDR1 LGHNA and CDR2 YSLEER come from the germline V gene. The CDR3 totals 15 residues. The junction had 12 bases not matched to a gene; V was cut back by 4 bases and J by 10 bases. The CDR3 region is CASSPGQGNFQEQFF. The CDR3 nucleotides read TGCGCCAGCAGCCCAGGACAGGGCAACTTTCAAGAGCAGTTCTTC.

The V and J genes are TRBV7-9 and TRBJ1-2; 8 bases align to TRBD1. Germline lookup yields CDR1 SEHNR and CDR2 FQNEAQ (reference sequence). This CDR3 contains 15 residues. V was pared by 2 bases and J by 4 bases, with 6 bases of the junction left unmatched. CDR3 nucleotides: TGTGCCAGCAGCTTATGGGAGACAGGGGCCTATGGCTACACCTTC. This sequence encodes CASSLWETGAYGYTF.

The chain links TRBV7-8 to TRBJ2-7; D ambiguous. The V end was cut by 3 bases, the J end by 2 bases, with 11 bases between. CDR3 size: 14 residues. CDR1 is SGHVS, CDR2 FQNEAQ, per germline. As DNA, the CDR3 is TGTGCCAGCAGCTTCCGATCGGTCACCTACGAGCAGTACTTC. Residues: CASSFRSVTYEQYF.

The rearrangement uses TRBV20-1 and TRBJ2-7, with TRBD1 identical over 8 bases. The CDR3 spans 12 residues. The germline V gene encodes CDR1 DFQATT and CDR2 SNEGSKA (reference sequence). The V gene end was trimmed by 1 base and the J gene end by 6 bases; junction bases not matched to a gene: 2. The CDR3: CSARATGGEQYF. The CDR3, as DNA: TGCAGTGCTAGAGCTACAGGGGGCGAGCAGTACTTC.

The CDR3 protein is CASSRFPGQGNYEQFF. CDR3 DNA: TGTGCCAGCTCACGATTTCCGGGACAGGGGAACTATGAGCAGTTCTTC. The chain links TRBV18 to TRBJ2-1, with 10 bases aligning to TRBD1. V was clipped by 4 bases and J by 8 bases; unmatched bases: 11. Per the germline V gene, CDR1 is KGHSH and CDR2 is LQKENI. The length of the CDR3 is 16 residues.